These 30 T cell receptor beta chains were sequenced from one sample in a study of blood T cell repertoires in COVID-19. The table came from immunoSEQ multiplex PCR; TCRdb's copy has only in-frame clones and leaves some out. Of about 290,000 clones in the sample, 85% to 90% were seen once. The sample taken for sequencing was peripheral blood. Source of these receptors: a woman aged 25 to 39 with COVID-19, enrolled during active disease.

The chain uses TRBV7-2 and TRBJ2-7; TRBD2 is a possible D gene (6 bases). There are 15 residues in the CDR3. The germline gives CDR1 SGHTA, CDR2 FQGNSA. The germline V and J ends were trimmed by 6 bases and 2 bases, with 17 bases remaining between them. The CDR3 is CASRISASVAYEQYF. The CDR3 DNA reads TGTGCCAGCAGGATTTCGGCTAGCGTTGCCTACGAGCAGTACTTC.

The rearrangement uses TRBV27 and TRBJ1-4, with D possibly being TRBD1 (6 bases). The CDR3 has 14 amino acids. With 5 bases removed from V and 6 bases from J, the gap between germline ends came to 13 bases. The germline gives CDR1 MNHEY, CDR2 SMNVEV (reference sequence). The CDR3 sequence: CASSPTGSYEKLFF. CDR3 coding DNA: TGTGCCAGCAGTCCAACAGGGTCTTATGAAAAACTGTTTTTT. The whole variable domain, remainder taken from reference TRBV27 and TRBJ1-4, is EAQVTQNPRYLITVTGKKLTVTCSQNMNHEYMSWYRQDPGLGLRQIYYSMNVEVTDKGDVPEGYKVSRKEKRNFPLILESPSPNQTSLYFCASSPTGSYEKLFFGSGTQLSVL.

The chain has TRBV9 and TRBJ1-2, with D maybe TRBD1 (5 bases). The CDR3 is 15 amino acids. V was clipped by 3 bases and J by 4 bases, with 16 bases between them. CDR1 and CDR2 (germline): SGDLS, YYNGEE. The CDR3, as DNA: TGTGCCAGCAGCGCGGGTCAGGGAGGCGGCTATGGCTACACCTTC. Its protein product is CASSAGQGGGYGYTF.

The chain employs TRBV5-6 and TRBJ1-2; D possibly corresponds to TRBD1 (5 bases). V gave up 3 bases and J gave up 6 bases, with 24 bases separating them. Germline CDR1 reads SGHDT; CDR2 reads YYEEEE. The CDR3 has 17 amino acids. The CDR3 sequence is CASSWPKWGAILDGYTF. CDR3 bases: TGTGCCAGCAGCTGGCCGAAGTGGGGCGCCATTCTTGATGGCTACACCTTC.

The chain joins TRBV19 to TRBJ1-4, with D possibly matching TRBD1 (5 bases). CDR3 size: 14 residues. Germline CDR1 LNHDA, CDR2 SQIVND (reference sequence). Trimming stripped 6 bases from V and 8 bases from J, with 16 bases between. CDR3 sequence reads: CASSPIQGGEKLFF. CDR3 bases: TGTGCCAGTAGCCCAATCCAGGGAGGCGAAAAACTGTTTTTT.

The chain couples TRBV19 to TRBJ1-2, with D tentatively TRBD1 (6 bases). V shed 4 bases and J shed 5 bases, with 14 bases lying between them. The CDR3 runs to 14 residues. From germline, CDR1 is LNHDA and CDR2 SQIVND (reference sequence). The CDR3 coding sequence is TGTGCCAGTAGTACGATAGCAGGGGCGTATGGCTACACCTTC. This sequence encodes CASSTIAGAYGYTF.

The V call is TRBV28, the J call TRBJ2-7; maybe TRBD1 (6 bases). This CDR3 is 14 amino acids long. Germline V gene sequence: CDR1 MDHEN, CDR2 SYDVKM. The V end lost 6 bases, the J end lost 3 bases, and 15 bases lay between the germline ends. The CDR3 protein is CASSHRESNYEQYF. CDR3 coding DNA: TGTGCCAGCAGCCACAGGGAATCAAACTACGAGCAGTACTTC.

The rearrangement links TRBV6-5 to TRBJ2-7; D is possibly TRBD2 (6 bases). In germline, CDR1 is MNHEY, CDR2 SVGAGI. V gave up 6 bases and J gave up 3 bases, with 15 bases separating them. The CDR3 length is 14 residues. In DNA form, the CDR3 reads TGTGCCAGCAGCGATTTGGGGGGAAACTACGAGCAGTACTTC. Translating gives CASSDLGGNYEQYF.

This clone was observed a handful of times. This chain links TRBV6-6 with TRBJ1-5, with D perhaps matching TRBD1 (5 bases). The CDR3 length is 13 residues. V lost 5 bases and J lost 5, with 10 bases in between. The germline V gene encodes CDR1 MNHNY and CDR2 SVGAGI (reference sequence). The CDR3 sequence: CASSPWGDQPQHF. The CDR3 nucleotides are TGTGCCAGCAGTCCGTGGGGGGATCAGCCCCAGCATTTT.

The CDR3 loop is CASSGANQPQHF. CDR3 coding DNA: TGTGCCAGCAGTGGGGCAAATCAGCCCCAGCATTTT. V is TRBV27 and J is TRBJ1-5; D is possibly TRBD1 (5 bases). The CDR3 sequence is 12 residues long. Germline-derived CDR1 and CDR2 are MNHEY and SMNVEV (reference sequence). The V and J ends lost 5 bases and 4 bases respectively, with 6 bases between them.

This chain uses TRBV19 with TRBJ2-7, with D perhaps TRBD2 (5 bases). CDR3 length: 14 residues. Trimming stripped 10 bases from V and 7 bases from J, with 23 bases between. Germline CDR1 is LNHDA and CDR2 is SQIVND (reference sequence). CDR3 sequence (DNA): TGTGCCACCGGTCGTAGAGACTCTACGGGGGAGCAGTACTTC. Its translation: CATGRRDSTGEQYF.

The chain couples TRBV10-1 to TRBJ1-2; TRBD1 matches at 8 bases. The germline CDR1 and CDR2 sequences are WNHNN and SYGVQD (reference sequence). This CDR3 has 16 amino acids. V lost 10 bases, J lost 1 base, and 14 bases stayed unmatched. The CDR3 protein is CANPDREECHNYGYTF. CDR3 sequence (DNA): TGCGCCAACCCGGACAGGGAAGAGTGCCATAACTATGGCTACACCTTC.

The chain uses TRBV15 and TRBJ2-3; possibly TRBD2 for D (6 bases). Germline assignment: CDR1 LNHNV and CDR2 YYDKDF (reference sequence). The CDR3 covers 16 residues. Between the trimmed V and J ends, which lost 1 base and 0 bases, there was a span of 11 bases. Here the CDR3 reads CATSRAGADSTDTQYF. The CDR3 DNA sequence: TGTGCCACCAGCAGAGCGGGAGCGGATAGCACAGATACGCAGTATTTT.

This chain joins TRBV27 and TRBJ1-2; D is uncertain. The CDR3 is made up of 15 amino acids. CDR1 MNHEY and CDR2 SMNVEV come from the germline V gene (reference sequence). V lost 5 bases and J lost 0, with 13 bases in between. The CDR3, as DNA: TGTGCCAGCAGTCAGCTAGGTCCACCTAACTATGGCTACACCTTC. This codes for CASSQLGPPNYGYTF.

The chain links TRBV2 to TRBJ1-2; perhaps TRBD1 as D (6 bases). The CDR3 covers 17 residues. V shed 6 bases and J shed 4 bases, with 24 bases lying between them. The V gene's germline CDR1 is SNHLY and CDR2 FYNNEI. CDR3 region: CASRWDTHHTPPYGYTF. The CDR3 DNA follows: TGTGCCAGCAGATGGGACACACATCATACACCCCCCTATGGCTACACCTTC.

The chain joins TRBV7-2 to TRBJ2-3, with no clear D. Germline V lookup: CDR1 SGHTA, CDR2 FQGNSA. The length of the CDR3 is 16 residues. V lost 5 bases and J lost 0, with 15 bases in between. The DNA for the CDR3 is TGTGCCAGCAGCCTTGTCTTTTATCCTAGCACAGATACGCAGTATTTT. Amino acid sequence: CASSLVFYPSTDTQYF. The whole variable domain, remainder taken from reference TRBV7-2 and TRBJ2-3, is GAGVSQSPSNKVTEKGKDVELRCDPISGHTALYWYRQSLGQGLEFLIYFQGNSAPDKSGLPSDRFSAERTGGSVSTLTIQRTQQEDSAVYLCASSLVFYPSTDTQYFGPGTRLTVL.

The CDR3 nucleotides are TGTGCCAGCAGCTTAGGGTTTTTGAGTTTTGACACTGAAGCTTTCTTT. It is translated as CASSLGFLSFDTEAFF. The chain combines TRBV11-2 with TRBJ1-1; no reliable D call. Trimming stripped 1 base from V and 3 bases from J, with 15 bases between. There are 16 residues in the CDR3. Germline CDR1 and CDR2: SGHAT and FQNNGV.

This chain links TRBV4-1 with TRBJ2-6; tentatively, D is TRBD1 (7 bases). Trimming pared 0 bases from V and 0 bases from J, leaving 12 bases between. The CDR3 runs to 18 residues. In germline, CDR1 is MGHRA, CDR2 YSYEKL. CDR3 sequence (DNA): TGCGCCAGCAGCCAAGAGCCAGGGGGGTTCTCTGGGGCCAACGTCCTGACTTTC. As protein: CASSQEPGGFSGANVLTF.

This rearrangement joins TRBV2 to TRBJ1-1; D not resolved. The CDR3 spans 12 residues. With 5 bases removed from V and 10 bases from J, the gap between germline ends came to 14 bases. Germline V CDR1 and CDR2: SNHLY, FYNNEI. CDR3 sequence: CASSLSSGTAFF. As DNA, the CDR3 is TGTGCCAGCAGTCTTAGCTCGGGAACAGCTTTCTTT.

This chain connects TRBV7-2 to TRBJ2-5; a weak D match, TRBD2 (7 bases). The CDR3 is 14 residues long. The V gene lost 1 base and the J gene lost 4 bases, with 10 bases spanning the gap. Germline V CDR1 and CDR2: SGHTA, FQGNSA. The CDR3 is CASSLGGGVETQYF. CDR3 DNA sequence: TGTGCCAGCAGCTTAGGGGGGGGCGTAGAGACCCAGTACTTC.

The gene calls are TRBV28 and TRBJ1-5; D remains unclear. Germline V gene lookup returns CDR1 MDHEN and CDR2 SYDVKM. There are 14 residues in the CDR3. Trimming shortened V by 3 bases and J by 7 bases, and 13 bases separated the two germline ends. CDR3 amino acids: CASSLEPQLQPQHF. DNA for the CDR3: TGTGCCAGCAGTTTGGAGCCTCAGCTCCAGCCCCAGCATTTT.

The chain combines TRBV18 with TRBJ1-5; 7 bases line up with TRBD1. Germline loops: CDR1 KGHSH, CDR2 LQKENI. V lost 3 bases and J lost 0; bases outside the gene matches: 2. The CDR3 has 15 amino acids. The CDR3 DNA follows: TGTGCCAGCTCACCGGGACAGCCTAGCAATCAGCCCCAGCATTTT. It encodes CASSPGQPSNQPQHF.

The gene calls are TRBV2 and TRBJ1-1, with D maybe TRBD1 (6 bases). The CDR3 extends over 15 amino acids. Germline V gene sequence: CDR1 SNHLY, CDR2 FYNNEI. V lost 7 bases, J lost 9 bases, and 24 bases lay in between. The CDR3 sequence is CASNRLERGGLKAFF. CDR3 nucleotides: TGTGCCAGCAACCGCCTGGAGAGGGGGGGATTGAAAGCTTTCTTT.

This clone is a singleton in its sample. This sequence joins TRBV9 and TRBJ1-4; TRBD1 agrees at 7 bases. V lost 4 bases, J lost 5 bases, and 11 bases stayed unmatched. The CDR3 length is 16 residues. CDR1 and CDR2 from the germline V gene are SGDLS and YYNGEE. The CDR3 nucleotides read TGTGCCAGCAGCTCGACCGGAGGGGGCGGGAATGAAAAACTGTTTTTT. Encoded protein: CASSSTGGGGNEKLFF.

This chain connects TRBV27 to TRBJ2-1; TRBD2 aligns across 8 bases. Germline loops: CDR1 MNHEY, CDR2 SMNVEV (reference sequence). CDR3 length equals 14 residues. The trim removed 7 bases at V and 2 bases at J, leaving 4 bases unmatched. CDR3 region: CASTGTRAYNEQFF. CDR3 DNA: TGTGCCAGCACCGGGACTAGGGCCTACAATGAGCAGTTCTTC.

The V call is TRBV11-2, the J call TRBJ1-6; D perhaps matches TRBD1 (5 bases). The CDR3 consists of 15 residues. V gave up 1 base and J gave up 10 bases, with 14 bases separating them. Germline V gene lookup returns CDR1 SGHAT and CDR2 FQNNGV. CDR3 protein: CASSLGQIDSSPLHF. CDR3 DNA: TGTGCCAGCAGCTTAGGCCAAATCGACAGCTCACCCCTCCACTTT. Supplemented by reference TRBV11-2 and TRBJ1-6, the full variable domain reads EAGVAQSPRYKIIEKRQSVAFWCNPISGHATLYWYQQILGQGPKLLIQFQNNGVVDDSQLPKDRFSAERLKGVDSTLKIQPAKLEDSAVYLCASSLGQIDSSPLHFGNGTRLTVT.

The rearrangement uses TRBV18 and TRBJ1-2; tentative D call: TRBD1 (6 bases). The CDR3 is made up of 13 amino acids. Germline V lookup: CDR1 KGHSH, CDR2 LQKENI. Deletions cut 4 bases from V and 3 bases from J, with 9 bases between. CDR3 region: CASSQAGDYGYTF. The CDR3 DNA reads TGTGCCAGCTCACAAGCAGGGGACTATGGCTACACCTTC.

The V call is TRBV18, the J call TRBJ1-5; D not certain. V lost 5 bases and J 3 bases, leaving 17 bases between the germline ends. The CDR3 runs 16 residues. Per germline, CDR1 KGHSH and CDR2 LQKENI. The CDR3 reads CASSFTGGSPNQPQHF. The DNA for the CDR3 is TGTGCCAGCTCATTTACCGGAGGGTCCCCCAATCAGCCCCAGCATTTT.

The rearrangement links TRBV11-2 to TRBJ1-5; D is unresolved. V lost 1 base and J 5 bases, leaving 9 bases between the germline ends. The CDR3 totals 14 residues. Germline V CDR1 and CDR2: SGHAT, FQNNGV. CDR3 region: CASSLGGQYQPQHF. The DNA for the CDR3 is TGTGCCAGCAGCTTAGGAGGGCAGTATCAGCCCCAGCATTTT.

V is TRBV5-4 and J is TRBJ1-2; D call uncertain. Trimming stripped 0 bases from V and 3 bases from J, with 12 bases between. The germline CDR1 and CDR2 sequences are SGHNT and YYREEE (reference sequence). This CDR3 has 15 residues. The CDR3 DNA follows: TGTGCCAGCAGCTTGGACAGCCGAGATTACTATGGCTACACCTTC. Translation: CASSLDSRDYYGYTF.